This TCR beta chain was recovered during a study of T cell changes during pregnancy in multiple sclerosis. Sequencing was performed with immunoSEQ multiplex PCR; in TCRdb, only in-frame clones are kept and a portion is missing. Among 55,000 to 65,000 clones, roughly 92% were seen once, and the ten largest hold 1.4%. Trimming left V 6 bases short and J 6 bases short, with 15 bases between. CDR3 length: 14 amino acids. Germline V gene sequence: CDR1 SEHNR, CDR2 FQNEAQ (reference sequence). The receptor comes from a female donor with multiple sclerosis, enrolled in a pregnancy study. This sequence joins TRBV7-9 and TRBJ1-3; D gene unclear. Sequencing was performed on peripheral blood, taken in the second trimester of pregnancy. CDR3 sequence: CASSRMEGPNTIYF. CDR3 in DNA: TGTGCCAGCAGTCGCATGGAGGGCCCAAACACCATATATTTT.